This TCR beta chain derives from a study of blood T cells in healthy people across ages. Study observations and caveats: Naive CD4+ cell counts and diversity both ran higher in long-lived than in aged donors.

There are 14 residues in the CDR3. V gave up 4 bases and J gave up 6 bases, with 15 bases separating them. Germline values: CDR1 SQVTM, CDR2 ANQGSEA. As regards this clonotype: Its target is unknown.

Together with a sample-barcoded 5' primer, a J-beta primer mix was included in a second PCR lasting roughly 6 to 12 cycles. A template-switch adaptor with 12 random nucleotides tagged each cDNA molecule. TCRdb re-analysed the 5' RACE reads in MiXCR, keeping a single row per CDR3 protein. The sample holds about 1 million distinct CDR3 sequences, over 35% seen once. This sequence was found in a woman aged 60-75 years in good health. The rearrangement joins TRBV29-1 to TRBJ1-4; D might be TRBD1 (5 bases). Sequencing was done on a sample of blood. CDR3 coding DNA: TGCAGCGTTGTTAACCCAGGGAAGGATGAAAAACTGTTTTTT. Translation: CSVVNPGKDEKLFF.